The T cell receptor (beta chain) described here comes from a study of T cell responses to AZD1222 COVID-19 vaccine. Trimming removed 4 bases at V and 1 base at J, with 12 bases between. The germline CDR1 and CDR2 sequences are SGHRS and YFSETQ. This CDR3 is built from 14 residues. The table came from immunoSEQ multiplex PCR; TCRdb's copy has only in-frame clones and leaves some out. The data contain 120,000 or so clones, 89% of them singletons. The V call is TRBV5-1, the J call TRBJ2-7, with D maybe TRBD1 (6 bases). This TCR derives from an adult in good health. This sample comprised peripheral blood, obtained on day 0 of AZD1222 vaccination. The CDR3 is CASSQGGASYEQYF. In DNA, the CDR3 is TGCGCCAGCAGCCAAGGGGGAGCGTCCTACGAGCAGTACTTC.